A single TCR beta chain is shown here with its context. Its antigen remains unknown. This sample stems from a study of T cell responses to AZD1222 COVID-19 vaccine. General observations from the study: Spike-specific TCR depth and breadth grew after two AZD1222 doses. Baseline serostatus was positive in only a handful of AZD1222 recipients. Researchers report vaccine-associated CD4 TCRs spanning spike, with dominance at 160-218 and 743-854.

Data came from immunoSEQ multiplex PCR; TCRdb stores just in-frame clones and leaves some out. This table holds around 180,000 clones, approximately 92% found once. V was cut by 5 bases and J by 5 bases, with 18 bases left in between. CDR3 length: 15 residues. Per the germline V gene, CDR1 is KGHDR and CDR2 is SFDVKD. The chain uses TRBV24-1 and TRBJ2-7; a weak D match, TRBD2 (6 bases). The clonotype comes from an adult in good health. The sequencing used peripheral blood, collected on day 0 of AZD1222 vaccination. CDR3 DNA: TGTGCCACCAGTGGCCAACGGGAGACGTGGAACGAGCAGTACGTC. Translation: CATSGQRETWNEQYV.